These 29 T cell receptor beta chains were sequenced from one sample in a study of T cell responses to AZD1222 COVID-19 vaccine. Libraries were prepared by immunoSEQ multiplex PCR; TCRdb keeps only in-frame clonotypes and omits some of them. The sample shows 99,000 or so clones, 87% of them seen only once. The sequencing used peripheral blood, collected on day 0 of AZD1222 vaccination. These receptors were obtained from an adult in good health.

The chain uses TRBV7-2 and TRBJ1-4; tentative D call: TRBD1 (5 bases). This CDR3 is 13 amino acids long. CDR1 is SGHTA, CDR2 FQGNSA, per germline. V was clipped by 8 bases and J by 7 bases, with 14 bases between them. CDR3 protein: CASGGRQGEKLFF. In DNA form, the CDR3 reads TGTGCCAGCGGTGGACGGCAGGGTGAAAAACTGTTTTTT. Supplemented by reference TRBV7-2 and TRBJ1-4, the full variable domain reads GAGVSQSPSNKVTEKGKDVELRCDPISGHTALYWYRQSLGQGLEFLIYFQGNSAPDKSGLPSDRFSAERTGGSVSTLTIQRTQQEDSAVYLCASGGRQGEKLFFGSGTQLSVL.

The chain uses TRBV5-5 and TRBJ1-5; TRBD1 matches 9 bases. Trimming cost V 2 bases and J 4 bases; bases outside gene matches: 13. CDR1 SGHKS and CDR2 YYEKEE come from the germline V gene (reference sequence). This CDR3 is built from 18 residues. CDR3 amino acids: CASSLLLQGAGSNQPQHF. The CDR3 region has the DNA TGTGCCAGCAGCTTACTATTACAGGGGGCCGGTTCTAATCAGCCCCAGCATTTT.

The chain recombines TRBV18 with TRBJ1-4; 11 bases fit TRBD1. Germline values: CDR1 KGHSH, CDR2 LQKENI. V lost 3 bases to trimming and J lost 7 bases; unmatched junction nucleotides: 1. CDR3 length equals 14 residues. For the CDR3, the DNA is TGTGCCAGCTCACCGGGACAGGGGGTTGAAAAACTGTTTTTT. Amino acids: CASSPGQGVEKLFF.

The CDR3 region is CASSFTGTSPGDTQYF. The CDR3 DNA is TGTGCCAGCAGCTTTACTGGGACTAGTCCCGGAGATACGCAGTATTTT. This sequence joins TRBV7-2 and TRBJ2-3; 8 bases fit TRBD2. The J segment lost 5 bases and the V segment lost 3 bases, leaving 10 bases of the junction unmatched. Germline V gene lookup returns CDR1 SGHTA and CDR2 FQGNSA. The length of the CDR3 is 16 residues.

This chain joins TRBV19 and TRBJ2-3, with a tentative D call TRBD2 (7 bases). CDR1 and CDR2 from the germline V gene are LNHDA and SQIVND (reference sequence). The CDR3 runs to 14 residues. Deletions cut 4 bases from V and 3 bases from J, with 11 bases between. The CDR3 DNA reads as TGTGCCAGTAGTAAGGGGGGGTCGACAGATACGCAGTATTTT. Translated, it gives CASSKGGSTDTQYF.

The chain employs TRBV2 and TRBJ2-1; TRBD2 might be the D (5 bases). Trimming left V 11 bases short and J 4 bases short, with 24 bases between. Germline V CDR1 and CDR2: SNHLY, FYNNEI. The CDR3 runs to 16 residues. For the CDR3, the DNA is TGTGCCTCCCAGAGGGATACGATATCCCTTTACAATGAGCAGTTCTTC. It is translated as CASQRDTISLYNEQFF.

V usage is TRBV5-6 and J usage is TRBJ1-3; D ambiguous. Trimming took off 6 bases at V and 1 base at J, with 14 bases between the two ends. The CDR3 totals 15 residues. Germline lookup yields CDR1 SGHDT and CDR2 YYEEEE. The CDR3 region is CASILWESSGNTIYF. The CDR3 DNA sequence: TGTGCCAGCATCCTGTGGGAGAGTTCTGGAAACACCATATATTTT.

The J gene is TRBJ1-2, the V gene TRBV10-3; tentatively, D is TRBD1 (5 bases). The CDR3 runs to 12 residues. CDR1 and CDR2 (germline): ENHRY, SYGVKD. V was trimmed by 10 bases and J by 2 bases, leaving 11 bases between them. The CDR3: CATTGANYGYTF. As DNA, the CDR3 is TGTGCCACTACAGGAGCCAACTATGGCTACACCTTC.

The J gene is TRBJ2-7, the V gene TRBV9; 12 bases map to TRBD2. CDR3 length: 13 amino acids. With V trimmed by 4 bases and J by 7 bases, 3 bases remained unmatched. Per the germline V gene, CDR1 is SGDLS and CDR2 is YYNGEE. Written as DNA, the CDR3 is TGTGCCAGCAGCTACGGGACTAGCGGGGAGCAGTACTTC. Its translation: CASSYGTSGEQYF.

This rearrangement joins TRBV6-5 to TRBJ2-2, with TRBD1 as a possible D gene (6 bases). This CDR3 is 15 amino acids long. V lost 5 bases and J lost 1, with 11 bases in between. In germline, CDR1 is MNHEY, CDR2 SVGAGI. CDR3 loop: CASSPQGQNTGELFF. The DNA for the CDR3 is TGTGCCAGCAGTCCACAGGGTCAGAACACCGGGGAGCTGTTTTTT.

This chain uses TRBV5-1 with TRBJ2-1; TRBD2 aligns across 13 bases. Germline values: CDR1 SGHRS, CDR2 YFSETQ. Germline trimming cut 4 bases from V and 3 bases from J; bases unmatched to any gene: 10. The CDR3 is 18 residues long. Written as DNA, the CDR3 is TGCGCCAGCAGCCGGGGACTAGCGGGGAATGACTACTACAATGAGCAGTTCTTC. Its translation is CASSRGLAGNDYYNEQFF.

The chain recombines TRBV29-1 with TRBJ1-1; maybe TRBD1 (5 bases). The germline V gene encodes CDR1 SQVTM and CDR2 ANQGSEA. Trimming pared 7 bases from V and 0 bases from J, leaving 21 bases between. This CDR3 has 16 amino acids. In DNA form, the CDR3 reads TGCAGCGCCGGGGGAGGGGTGGTCAGCATGAACACTGAAGCTTTCTTT. Encoded protein: CSAGGGVVSMNTEAFF.

The CDR3 DNA reads as TGTGCCACCACAATGGGGGTGCCCTCCTACGAGCAGTACTTC. It codes for CATTMGVPSYEQYF. The V call is TRBV15, the J call TRBJ2-7; the D call may be TRBD1 or TRBD2 (5 bases each). CDR1 is LNHNV, CDR2 YYDKDF, per germline (reference sequence). This CDR3 region has 14 residues. V lost 7 bases to trimming and J lost 0 bases, with 13 bases between them.

This clone was counted between two and nine times. The chain uses TRBV19 and TRBJ1-1, with 7 positions matching TRBD1. CDR1 and CDR2 from the germline V gene are LNHDA and SQIVND (reference sequence). The CDR3 runs to 15 residues. After removal of 7 bases from V and 5 bases from J, the junction contained 13 bases not matched to a gene. The CDR3 DNA reads TGTGCCAGTATGTTGCAGGGGGTCCCGGGGACTGAAGCTTTCTTT. This gives the protein CASMLQGVPGTEAFF.

The rearrangement joins TRBV5-8 to TRBJ2-3; D might be TRBD2 (6 bases). CDR3 length: 16 residues. The germline V gene encodes CDR1 SGHTS and CDR2 YDEGEE. V gave up 0 bases and J gave up 5 bases, with 16 bases separating them. The CDR3 loop is CASSLGDSTTGDTQYF. CDR3 coding DNA: TGTGCCAGCAGCTTGGGGGACTCCACCACGGGAGATACGCAGTATTTT. The full variable domain, completed using reference TRBV5-8 and TRBJ2-3, is EAGVTQSPTHLIKTRGQQATLRCSPISGHTSVYWYQQALGLGLQFLLWYDEGEERNRGNFPPRFSGRQFPNYSSELNVNALELEDSALYLCASSLGDSTTGDTQYFGPGTRLTVL.

The gene calls are TRBV24-1 and TRBJ1-1; weak D call: TRBD1 (6 bases). From germline, CDR1 is KGHDR and CDR2 SFDVKD. The CDR3 has 14 amino acids. V was pared by 3 bases and J by 1 base, with 8 bases between. In nucleotides, the CDR3 is TGTGCCACCAGTGATAGGACAGCGAACACTGAAGCTTTCTTT. Translating it yields CATSDRTANTEAFF.

This clone has only a few counts. The chain uses TRBV12-3 or TRBV12-4 and TRBJ2-3; D is ambiguous. Trimming left V 5 bases short and J 6 bases short, with 9 bases between. The CDR3 contains 12 residues. CDR3 residues: CASSPNSDTQYF. In DNA, the CDR3 is TGTGCCAGCAGTCCCAATTCGGATACGCAGTATTTT.

The CDR3 here is CASSPAANSPLHF. CDR3 coding DNA: TGTGCCAGCAGTCCGGCAGCCAATTCACCCCTCCACTTT. V and J are TRBV6-2 or TRBV6-3 and TRBJ1-6; D gene uncertain. The germline gives CDR1 MNHEY, CDR2 SVGEGT. Trimming took 5 bases from V and 7 from J, leaving 9 bases between them. The CDR3 covers 13 residues.

The chain joins TRBV24-1 to TRBJ1-2, with TRBD1 identical over 7 bases. The CDR3 runs 18 residues. The V gene's germline CDR1 is KGHDR and CDR2 SFDVKD. The junction had 17 bases not matched to a gene; V was cut back by 4 bases and J by 4 bases. The chain's CDR3 is CATSDRPRQGKRRYGYTF. CDR3 nucleotide sequence: TGTGCCACCAGTGACCGACCCAGACAGGGAAAAAGGCGCTATGGCTACACCTTC.

The genes are TRBV7-2 and TRBJ2-1, with a possible D match to TRBD2 (5 bases). V was cut by 8 bases and J by 2 bases, with 13 bases left in between. Per the germline V gene, CDR1 is SGHTA and CDR2 is FQGNSA. CDR3 length equals 14 residues. This CDR3 reads CASRYPGTYNEQFF. CDR3 nucleotides: TGTGCCAGCCGGTATCCGGGAACCTACAATGAGCAGTTCTTC.

The genes are TRBV18 and TRBJ1-1; 9 nucleotides match TRBD1. The V gene end was trimmed by 3 bases and the J gene end by 1 base; junction bases not matched to a gene: 3. Germline CDR1 reads KGHSH; CDR2 reads LQKENI. The CDR3 has 15 amino acids. The CDR3 DNA reads TGTGCCAGCTCACCTCGGACAGGGGAGAACACTGAAGCTTTCTTT. This translates into CASSPRTGENTEAFF.

This clone was detected a few times. The chain is built from TRBV7-8 and TRBJ1-6; D gene unclear. The germline V and J ends were trimmed by 1 base and 4 bases, with 14 bases remaining between them. Germline values: CDR1 SGHVS, CDR2 FQNEAQ. The CDR3 totals 17 residues. The CDR3 DNA reads as TGTGCCAGCAGCTTAGAGGCTAGCGGGGAATATAATTCACCCCTCCACTTT. It is translated as CASSLEASGEYNSPLHF.

This chain joins TRBV19 and TRBJ2-2; tentatively, D is TRBD1 (6 bases). The CDR3 has 14 amino acids. CDR1 and CDR2 from the germline V gene are LNHDA and SQIVND (reference sequence). Trimming left V 3 bases short and J 4 bases short, with 9 bases between. For the CDR3, the DNA is TGTGCCAGTAGTATCCTAGGGGGCACCGGGGAGCTGTTTTTT. It codes for CASSILGGTGELFF.

CDR3 amino acids: CASSLEGQQNQPQHF. In nucleotides, the CDR3 is TGCGCCAGCAGCTTGGAAGGACAGCAAAATCAGCCCCAGCATTTT. The chain has TRBV5-1 and TRBJ1-5, with D tentatively TRBD1 (6 bases). CDR1 is SGHRS and CDR2 is YFSETQ in the germline V gene. The CDR3 covers 15 residues. Trimming cost V 0 bases and J 4 bases, with 11 bases left between them.

This chain links TRBV7-2 with TRBJ2-2; D perhaps matches TRBD1 (6 bases). CDR3 size: 16 residues. CDR1 and CDR2 from the germline V gene are SGHTA and FQGNSA. Deletions cut 3 bases from V and 2 bases from J, with 13 bases between. CDR3 amino acids: CASSLRTATNTGELFF. The CDR3 bases are TGTGCCAGCAGCTTGCGGACAGCCACAAACACCGGGGAGCTGTTTTTT.

V is TRBV7-2 and J is TRBJ2-5, with 11 bases fitting TRBD2. J was trimmed by 0 bases and V by 8 bases; bases with no gene match: 2. CDR3 length: 14 residues. Per germline, CDR1 SGHTA and CDR2 FQGNSA. The CDR3 bases are TGTGCCAGCGGACTAGCGGGTTACCAAGAGACCCAGTACTTC. Encoded protein: CASGLAGYQETQYF. The full variable domain, its missing parts supplied by reference TRBV7-2 and TRBJ2-5, is GAGVSQSPSNKVTEKGKDVELRCDPISGHTALYWYRQSLGQGLEFLIYFQGNSAPDKSGLPSDRFSAERTGGSVSTLTIQRTQQEDSAVYLCASGLAGYQETQYFGPGTRLLVL.

This clone was seen more than once but under ten times. This chain links TRBV13 with TRBJ2-7; D gene ambiguous. Between the trimmed V and J ends, which lost 4 bases and 2 bases, there was a span of 9 bases. This CDR3 has 13 residues. The germline V gene encodes CDR1 PRHDT and CDR2 FYEKMQ (reference sequence). Written as DNA, the CDR3 is TGTGCCAGCAGCTCGCAGGCCGCCTACGAGCAGTACTTC. Protein product: CASSSQAAYEQYF.

The gene calls are TRBV18 and TRBJ1-4; D remains ambiguous. Trimming took off 8 bases at V and 4 bases at J, with 11 bases between the two ends. Germline CDR1 is KGHSH and CDR2 is LQKENI. This CDR3 is built from 13 residues. The chain's CDR3 is CASTPKSNEKLFF. CDR3 nucleotide sequence: TGTGCCAGCACCCCTAAGAGTAATGAAAAACTGTTTTTT.

This clone was seen only a few times. The chain uses TRBV3-1 (or the pseudogene TRBV3-2) and TRBJ1-1; D ambiguous. The CDR3 extends over 15 amino acids. Germline V CDR1 and CDR2: LGHDT, YNNKEL (reference sequence). Trimming took 1 base from V and 1 from J, leaving 10 bases between them. The CDR3 reads CASSQGTMKNTEAFF. As DNA, the CDR3 is TGTGCCAGCAGCCAAGGGACCATGAAGAACACTGAAGCTTTCTTT.